This T cell receptor (beta chain) was observed in a study of siplizumab effects on memory and regulatory T cells. Findings and caveats of the study: Siplizumab significantly lowered the alloreactive sequences that could be traced to unstimulated CD4+ memory cells. In roughly 80-97% of proliferating CD4+ or CD8+ clones, a naive or memory phenotype could not be assigned. A minor fraction of alloreactive clones, and no more, mapped to unstimulated subsets.

With 1 base removed from V and 6 bases from J, the gap between germline ends came to 6 bases. Germline V CDR1 and CDR2: MGHRA, YSYEKL. The length of the CDR3 is 13 residues. Regarding this clone: What it recognizes is unknown.

Per sample, around 92,000 TCR templates underwent assay. Profiled with immunoSEQ multiplex PCR; TCRdb holds only in-frame clones, not every one. The sample lists about 46,000 clones, approximately 93% seen once, with more than 15% in the top ten. V usage is TRBV4-1 and J usage is TRBJ2-2; D might be TRBD1 (5 bases). The origin of this receptor is a human donor in good health. The sequenced material came from CD8+ T cells sorted from blood. The CDR3 coding sequence is TGCGCCAGCAGCCAAGTGGGGCCCGGGGAGCTGTTTTTT. Translating gives CASSQVGPGELFF.